This T cell receptor beta chain was sequenced during a study of cytomegalovirus exposure and HLA in healthy donors. The V gene lost 2 bases and the J gene lost 6 bases, with 5 bases spanning the gap. The CDR3 has 12 amino acids. CDR1 is MNHEY and CDR2 is SVGAGI in the germline V gene. In the PCR, 60 Vbeta and 13 Jbeta primers were used. As handled by the study authors: An analysis that came later counted 80 million or so unique TCR beta chains, approximately 9.9 million shared. TCRdb's copy holds only in-frame clones and misses some; the assay was immunoSEQ multiplex PCR. That table gives V, J and clone size, and the DNA gave D and trimming. The repertoire holds 110,000 to 150,000 clones, with 80% as singletons.

The material sequenced was PBMCs. The source of this sequence is a male donor in good health and CMV-seronegative. The chain carries TRBV6-5 and TRBJ2-1, with D possibly TRBD1 on 5 matching bases. The CDR3 is CASSYDSNEQFF. CDR3 bases: TGTGCCAGCAGTTACGACAGCAATGAGCAGTTCTTC.